Below, one T cell receptor beta chain is given with its context. During active infection, Seattle patients enrolled and were then monitored through disease. The sample is drawn from a study of blood T cell repertoires in COVID-19. The overall study: Donors in the United States, Italy and Spain gave samples during acute or convalescent COVID-19. The cDNA or gDNA used as material had been derived from T cells, B-cell-depleted T cells, or PBMCs.

Clones were sequenced by immunoSEQ multiplex PCR, and TCRdb holds only the in-frame ones, with some missing. The table records about 210,000 clones, 82% of them present only once. The specimen sequenced was peripheral blood. The origin of this receptor is a woman in her 70s with COVID-19, enrolled during active disease.

CDR3 DNA: TGTGCCAGTAGTCCTCTAGCGGGGTTAAACAATGAGCAGTTCTTC. It encodes CASSPLAGLNNEQFF. The rearrangement links TRBV19 to TRBJ2-1; TRBD2 matches 9 bases. Germline V gene data show CDR1 as LNHDA and CDR2 as SQIVND (reference sequence). J gave up 5 bases and V 5 bases, and 7 bases lay outside the gene matches. The CDR3 contains 15 residues.